This T cell receptor (beta chain) was retrieved from a study of beta chain features in type 1 diabetes. Regarding the study as a whole: Researchers report that Type 1 diabetes patients had moderately but significantly shorter TCRB CDR3s across all four CD4+ subsets. Overrepresentation of cells with high TCR expression could result from cDNA sequencing. Researchers reported that naive, central memory and Treg TCRB repertoires appeared more similar in patients than in healthy donors.

Isolated RNA was reverse transcribed in full, so expressed TCRB transcripts were sequenced. Naive, central memory and regulatory T cell samples averaged about 3.57 million immunoSEQ reads each. Repertoires were generated with immunoSEQ multiplex PCR, while TCRdb's copy carries only in-frame clones and drops some. Of 640,000 or so clones listed, about an eighth are singletons. On this clone itself: Its antigen is not identified.

The V gene end was trimmed by 7 bases and the J gene end by 4 bases; junction bases not matched to a gene: 9. Germline values: CDR1 MDHEN, CDR2 SYDVKM. This CDR3 is built from 16 residues. The rearrangement uses TRBV28 and TRBJ2-6; TRBD1 agrees at 8 bases. This clonotype was sampled from a man in his late teens or twenties with type 1 diabetes. The sequencing sample was made of naive CD4+ T cells from blood. CDR3 bases: TGTGCCAGCACCAGGACAGGGTCTTCCGGGGCCAACGTCCTGACTTTC. Translating gives CASTRTGSSGANVLTF.